This TCR beta chain is drawn from a study of cytomegalovirus exposure and HLA in healthy donors. Study outcomes and limitations: A later analysis linked around 17,000 TCR beta sequences to HLA alleles at 0.05 false discovery rate.

A single count supports this clone. Its antigen is still unknown. This CDR3 is also generated by other DNA sequences in the sample. Germline-derived CDR1 and CDR2 are MNHEY and SVGAGI. Trimming stripped 0 bases from V and 0 bases from J, with 9 bases between. The CDR3 extends over 15 amino acids. The PCR contained 60 Vbeta and 13 Jbeta primers. Sequencing was performed with immunoSEQ multiplex PCR; in TCRdb, only in-frame clones are kept and a portion is missing. The sample yields 190,000 or so clones, about four fifths seen once. The V call is TRBV6-5, the J call TRBJ2-7; weak D call: TRBD2 (6 bases). The sequencing input was PBMCs. The clonotype comes from a man aged 50 to 59 in good health and CMV-seronegative. The CDR3 region has the DNA TGTGCCAGCAGTTACTCATATAGCGGCTCCTACGAGCAGTACTTC. Translating it yields CASSYSYSGSYEQYF.